Listed below are T cell receptor beta chains from one sample, sequenced in a study of blood T cell repertoires in COVID-19. Profiling relied on immunoSEQ multiplex PCR, and the TCRdb table lists in-frame clones only, not all of them. The sample contains roughly 100,000 clones, around four fifths of which appear only once. Sequences were obtained from peripheral blood. Receptors originate from a man aged 70-80 years with acute or convalescent COVID-19. Each CDR3 is given without its conserved first and last residue.

TRBV5-1	TRBJ2-5	ASISNPSSGQETQY
TRBV24-1	TRBJ1-5	ATSPTGLDQPQH
TRBV30	TRBJ1-4	AWSVRQAIATNEKLF
TRBV12-3/TRBV12-4	TRBJ1-5	ASSTGGNQPQH
TRBV5-1	TRBJ2-3	ASSIGLAGAVLDTQY
TRBV10-3	TRBJ2-1	AIRGGSRNEQF
TRBV6-5	TRBJ1-2	ASSYTPGQLRYT
TRBV10-3	TRBJ1-2	AISDTKANYGYT
TRBV9	TRBJ2-2	ASSVGTGAGELF
TRBV5-1	TRBJ2-1	ASSAGTGPYNEQF
TRBV7-9	TRBJ2-1	ASSQGQSYNEQF
TRBV11-1	TRBJ2-7	ASSWPGTGRYEQY
TRBV6-4	TRBJ2-2	ASSVGTGSNTGELF
TRBV29-1	TRBJ2-2	SGNRGTGELF
TRBV6-6	TRBJ2-6	ASSRRDRGPGGANVLT
TRBV5-1	TRBJ1-1	ASSLFGRGETEAF
TRBV7-7	TRBJ2-1	ASSWDIYNEQF
TRBV9	TRBJ1-6	ASSPNLSSYNSPLH
TRBV2	TRBJ1-5	ASSPTAPRDQPQH
TRBV2	TRBJ2-1	ATGSSYNEQF
TRBV12-3/TRBV12-4	TRBJ2-3	ASNEQGDTQY
TRBV4-2	TRBJ2-7	ASSRLVAVTYEQY
TRBV18	TRBJ2-1	ASSPNRVGDEQF
TRBV9	TRBJ1-5	ASGVGDQPQH
TRBV4-1	TRBJ2-1	ASSHTTGLVVDEQF
TRBV7-9	TRBJ2-5	ASSLVLPPGGGEETQY
TRBV10-3	TRBJ1-1	AISDDWNTEAF
TRBV14	TRBJ1-2	ASSQDFWWPRIYGYT
TRBV29-1	TRBJ1-1	SVKPVVGTGTNTEAF
TRBV9	TRBJ2-1	ASSPRPGTSGRAHNEQF
TRBV27	TRBJ1-2	ASSFRTGQIGYT
TRBV28	TRBJ2-1	ASSSGGAYNEQF
TRBV5-8	TRBJ1-3	ASSLRGTGNTIY
TRBV29-1	TRBJ2-3	SVIRQGLNTDTQY
TRBV29-1	TRBJ2-5	SVDFSGSYLETQY
TRBV6-4	TRBJ2-1	ASSDPRAGDSPTYNEQF
TRBV9	TRBJ1-3	ASSVGETTIY
TRBV30	TRBJ1-1	AWRETGTNTEAF
TRBV5-4	TRBJ1-2	ASRTDYYGYT
TRBV9	TRBJ1-5	ASSRQGSNQPQH
TRBV7-9	TRBJ2-7	ASSFRATADNEQY
TRBV6-5	TRBJ2-7	ASATGGSTYEQY
TRBV14	TRBJ2-7	ASSQGGHFLPYEQY
TRBV5-4	TRBJ2-1	ASSPGPTEYEQF
TRBV4-1	TRBJ2-1	ASSQPSGAYNEQF
TRBV7-8	TRBJ1-3	ASSLNKRGNTIY
TRBV5-5	TRBJ2-1	ASSFEVVQGNEQF
TRBV5-6	TRBJ2-3	ASSFGLTSTDTQY
TRBV6-5	TRBJ1-1	ASSLEGGMDTEAF
TRBV6-2/TRBV6-3	TRBJ2-7	ASSTYRDFYEQY
TRBV6-6	TRBJ2-7	ASTLAEIYEQY